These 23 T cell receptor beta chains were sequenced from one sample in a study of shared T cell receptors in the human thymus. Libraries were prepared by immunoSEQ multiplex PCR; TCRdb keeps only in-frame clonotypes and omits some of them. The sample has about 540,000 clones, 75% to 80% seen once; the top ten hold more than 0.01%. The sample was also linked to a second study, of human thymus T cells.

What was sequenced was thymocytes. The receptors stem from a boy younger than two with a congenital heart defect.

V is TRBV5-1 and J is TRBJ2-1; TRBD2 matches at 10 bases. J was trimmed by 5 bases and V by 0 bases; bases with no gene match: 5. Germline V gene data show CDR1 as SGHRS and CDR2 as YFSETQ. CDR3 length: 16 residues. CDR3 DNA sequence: TGCGCCAGCAGCTTGGCGTCCGGGACTAGCGACAATGAGCAGTTCTTC. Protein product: CASSLASGTSDNEQFF.

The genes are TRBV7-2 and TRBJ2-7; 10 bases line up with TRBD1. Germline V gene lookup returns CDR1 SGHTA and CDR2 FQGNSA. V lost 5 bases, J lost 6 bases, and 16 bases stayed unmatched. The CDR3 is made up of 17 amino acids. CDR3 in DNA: TGTGCCAGCAGCGGGTACTGGGACAGGGGTCTAGCGGGCGAGCAGTACTTC. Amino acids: CASSGYWDRGLAGEQYF.

Here the CDR3 reads CAWSLLGGRNTEAFF. CDR3 DNA sequence: TGTGCCTGGAGTCTCCTGGGGGGTCGGAACACTGAAGCTTTCTTT. The rearrangement joins TRBV30 to TRBJ1-1, with D maybe TRBD1 (5 bases). Germline lookup yields CDR1 GTSNPN and CDR2 SVGIG (reference sequence). The ends were cut back, 2 bases at V and 1 base at J, with 14 bases in the middle. The CDR3 length is 15 residues.

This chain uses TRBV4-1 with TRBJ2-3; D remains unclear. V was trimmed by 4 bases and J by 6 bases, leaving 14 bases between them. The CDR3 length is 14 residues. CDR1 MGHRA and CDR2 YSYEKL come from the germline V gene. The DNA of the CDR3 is TGCGCCAGCAGCCGCGGCTCTCTGAGCGATACGCAGTATTTT. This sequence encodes CASSRGSLSDTQYF.

CDR3 sequence reads: CASSPHSGKGAYEQYF. The CDR3 region has the DNA TGTGCCAGCTCACCCCACAGCGGGAAGGGGGCCTACGAGCAGTACTTC. This chain connects TRBV18 to TRBJ2-7; TRBD2 might be the D (7 bases). Germline assignment: CDR1 KGHSH and CDR2 LQKENI. The CDR3 is 16 residues long. V lost 3 bases to trimming and J lost 2 bases, with 17 bases between them.

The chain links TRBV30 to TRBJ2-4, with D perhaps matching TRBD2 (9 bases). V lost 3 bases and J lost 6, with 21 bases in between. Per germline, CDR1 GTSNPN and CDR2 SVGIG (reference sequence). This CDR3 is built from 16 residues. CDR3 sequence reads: CAWSVARGREGNIQYF. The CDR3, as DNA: TGTGCCTGGAGCGTAGCCAGGGGGCGGGAGGGAAACATTCAGTACTTC.

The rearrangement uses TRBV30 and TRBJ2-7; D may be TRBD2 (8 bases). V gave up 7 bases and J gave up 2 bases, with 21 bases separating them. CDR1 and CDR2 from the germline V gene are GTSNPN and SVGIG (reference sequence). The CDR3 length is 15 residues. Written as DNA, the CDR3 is TGTGCCTCAAGGGGGCGGGAGGCAGGGACCTACGAGCAGTACTTC. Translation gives CASRGREAGTYEQYF.

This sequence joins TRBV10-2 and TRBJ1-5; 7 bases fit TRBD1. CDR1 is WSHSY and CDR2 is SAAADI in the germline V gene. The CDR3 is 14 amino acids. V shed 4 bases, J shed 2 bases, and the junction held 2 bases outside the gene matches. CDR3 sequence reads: CASSGTGGNQPQHF. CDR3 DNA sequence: TGCGCCAGCAGTGGTACAGGGGGCAATCAGCCCCAGCATTTT.

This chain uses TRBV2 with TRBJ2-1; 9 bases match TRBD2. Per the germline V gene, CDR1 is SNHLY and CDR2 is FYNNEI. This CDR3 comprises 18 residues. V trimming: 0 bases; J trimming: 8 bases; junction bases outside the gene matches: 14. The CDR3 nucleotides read TGTGCCAGCAGTGAAGCGGGGGGCGGTAGCGGGAGTATATATGAGCAGTTCTTC. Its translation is CASSEAGGGSGSIYEQFF.

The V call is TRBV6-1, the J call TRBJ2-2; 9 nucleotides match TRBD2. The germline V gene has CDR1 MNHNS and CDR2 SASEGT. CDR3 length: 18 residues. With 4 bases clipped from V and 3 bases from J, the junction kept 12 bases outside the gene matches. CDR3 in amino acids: CASSGRLAGKGDTGELFF. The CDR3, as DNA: TGTGCCAGCAGTGGCCGCCTAGCGGGAAAGGGAGACACCGGGGAGCTGTTTTTT.

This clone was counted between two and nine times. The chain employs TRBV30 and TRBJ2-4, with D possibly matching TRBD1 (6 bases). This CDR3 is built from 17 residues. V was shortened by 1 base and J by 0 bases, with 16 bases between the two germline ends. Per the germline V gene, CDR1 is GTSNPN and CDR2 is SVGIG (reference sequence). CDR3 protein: CAWSDGATGLAKNIQYF. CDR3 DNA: TGTGCCTGGAGTGATGGGGCGACAGGACTAGCCAAAAACATTCAGTACTTC.

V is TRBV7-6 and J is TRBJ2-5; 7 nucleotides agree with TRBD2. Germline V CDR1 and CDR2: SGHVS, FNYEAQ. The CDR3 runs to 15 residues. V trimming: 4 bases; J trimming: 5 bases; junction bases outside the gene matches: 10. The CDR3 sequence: CASSSLGGGRETQYF. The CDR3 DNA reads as TGTGCCAGCAGCTCCCTTGGGGGAGGGAGGGAGACCCAGTACTTC. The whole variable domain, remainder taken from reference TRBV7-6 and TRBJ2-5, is GAGVSQSPRYKVTKRGQDVALRCDPISGHVSLYWYRQALGQGPEFLTYFNYEAQQDKSGLPNDRFSAERPEGSISTLTIQRTEQRDSAMYRCASSSLGGGRETQYFGPGTRLLVL.

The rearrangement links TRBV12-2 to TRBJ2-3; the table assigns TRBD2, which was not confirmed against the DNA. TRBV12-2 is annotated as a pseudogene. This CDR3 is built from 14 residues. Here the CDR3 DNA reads TGTGCAAGTCTGCTAGCGGGAGGCACAGATACGCAGTATTTT. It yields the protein CASLLAGGTDTQYF.

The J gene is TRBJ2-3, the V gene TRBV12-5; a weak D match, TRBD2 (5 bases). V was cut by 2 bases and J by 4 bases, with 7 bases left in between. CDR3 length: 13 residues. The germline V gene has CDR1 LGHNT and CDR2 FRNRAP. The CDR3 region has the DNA TGTGCTAGTGGTTTGTCCGGGGCAGATACGCAGTATTTT. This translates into CASGLSGADTQYF.

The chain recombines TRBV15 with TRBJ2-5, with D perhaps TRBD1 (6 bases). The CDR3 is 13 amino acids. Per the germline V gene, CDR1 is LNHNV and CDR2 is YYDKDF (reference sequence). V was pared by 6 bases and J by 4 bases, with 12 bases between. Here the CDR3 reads CATRNRVRETQYF. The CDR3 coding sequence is TGTGCCACCAGGAACAGGGTACGAGAGACCCAGTACTTC.

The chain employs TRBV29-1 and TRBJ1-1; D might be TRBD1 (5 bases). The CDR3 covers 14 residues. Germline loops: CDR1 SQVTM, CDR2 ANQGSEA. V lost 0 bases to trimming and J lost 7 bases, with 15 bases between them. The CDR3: CSVEEEPSGVEAFF. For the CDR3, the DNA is TGCAGCGTTGAAGAGGAGCCGTCGGGGGTTGAAGCTTTCTTT.

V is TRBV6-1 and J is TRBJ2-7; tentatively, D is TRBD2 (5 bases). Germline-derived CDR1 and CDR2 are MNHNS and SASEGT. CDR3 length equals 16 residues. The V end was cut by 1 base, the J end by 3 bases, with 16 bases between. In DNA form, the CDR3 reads TGTGCCAGCAGTGAAGGAGGCAGACCACGGGACTACGAGCAGTACTTC. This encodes CASSEGGRPRDYEQYF.

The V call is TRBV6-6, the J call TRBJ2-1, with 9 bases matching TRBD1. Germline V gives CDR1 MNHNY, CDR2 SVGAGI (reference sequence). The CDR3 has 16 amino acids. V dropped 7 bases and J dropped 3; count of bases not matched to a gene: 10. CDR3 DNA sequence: TGTGCCAGCAACCGAACAGGGGGCCATCACTACAATGAGCAGTTCTTC. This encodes CASNRTGGHHYNEQFF.

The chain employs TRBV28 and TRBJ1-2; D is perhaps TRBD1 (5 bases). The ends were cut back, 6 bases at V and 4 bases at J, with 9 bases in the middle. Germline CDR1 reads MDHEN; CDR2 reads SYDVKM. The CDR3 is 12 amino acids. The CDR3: CASSQGAYGYTF. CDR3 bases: TGTGCCAGCAGCCAAGGGGCCTATGGCTACACCTTC.

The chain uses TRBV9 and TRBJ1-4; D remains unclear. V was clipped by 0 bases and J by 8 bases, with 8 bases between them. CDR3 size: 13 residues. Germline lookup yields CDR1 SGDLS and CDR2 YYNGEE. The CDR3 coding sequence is TGTGCCAGCAGCGTAGGTGACGGGGAAAAACTGTTTTTT. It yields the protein CASSVGDGEKLFF.

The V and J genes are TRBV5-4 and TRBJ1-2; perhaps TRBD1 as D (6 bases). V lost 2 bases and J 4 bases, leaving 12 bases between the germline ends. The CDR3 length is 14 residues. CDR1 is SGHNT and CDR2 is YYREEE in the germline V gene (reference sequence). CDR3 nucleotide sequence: TGTGCCAGCAGCTTCCAGGGACACGGCTATGGCTACACCTTC. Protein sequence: CASSFQGHGYGYTF.

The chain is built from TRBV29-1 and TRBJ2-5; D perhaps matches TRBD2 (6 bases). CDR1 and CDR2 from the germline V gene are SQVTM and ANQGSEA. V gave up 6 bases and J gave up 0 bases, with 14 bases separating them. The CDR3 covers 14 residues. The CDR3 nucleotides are TGCAGCGTCCCAGGATCGGGGGACCAAGAGACCCAGTACTTC. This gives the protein CSVPGSGDQETQYF.

Here the CDR3 DNA reads TGTGCCAGTAGTATAGAAAGGGACAGCCATCAGCCCCAGCATTTT. Its protein is CASSIERDSHQPQHF. The rearrangement links TRBV19 to TRBJ1-5, with 7 nucleotides matching TRBD1. The CDR3 contains 15 residues. J was trimmed by 5 bases and V by 0 bases; bases with no gene match: 4. Germline values: CDR1 LNHDA, CDR2 SQIVND (reference sequence).